This T cell receptor beta chain was recorded in a study of control samples from healthy donors and cancer patients. The CDR3 sequence is 15 residues long. Looked up from germline, CDR1 is SEHNR and CDR2 is FQNEAQ (reference sequence). Trimming cost V 2 bases and J 7 bases, with 17 bases left between them. Generated by immunoSEQ multiplex PCR, the TCRdb table keeps only in-frame clones and is missing some. Counted here are roughly 140,000 clones, 93% occurring once; the ten biggest clones make up approximately 2.5%. Sequencing was carried out using blood. This chain links TRBV7-9 with TRBJ1-2, with D maybe TRBD1 (5 bases). The sequence was collected from a man aged 50 to 60 in good health. The CDR3 DNA reads as TGTGCCAGCAGCTTACAGGGATTATCGACACTTGGCTACACCTTC. Translated, it gives CASSLQGLSTLGYTF.